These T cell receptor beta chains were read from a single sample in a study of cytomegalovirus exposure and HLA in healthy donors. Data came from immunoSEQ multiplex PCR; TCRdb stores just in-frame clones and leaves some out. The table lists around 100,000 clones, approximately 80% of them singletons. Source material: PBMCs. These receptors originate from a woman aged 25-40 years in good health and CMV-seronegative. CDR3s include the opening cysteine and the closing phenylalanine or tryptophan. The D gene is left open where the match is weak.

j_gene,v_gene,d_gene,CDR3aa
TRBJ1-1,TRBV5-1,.,CASSPAGLWSEAFF
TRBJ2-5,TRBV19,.,CASRSLEQNQETQYF
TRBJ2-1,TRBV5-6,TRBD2,CASSLSLAGAHNEQFF
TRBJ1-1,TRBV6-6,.,CASTVNTEAFF
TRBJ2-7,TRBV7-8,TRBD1,CASSYIGQGPYEQYF
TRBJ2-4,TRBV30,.,CAWNPRSLAKNIQYF
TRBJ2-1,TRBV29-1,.,CSARGGTPVYEQFF
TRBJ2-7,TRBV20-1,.,CSAPRGYEQHF
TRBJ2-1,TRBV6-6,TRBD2,CASSPPGGNEQFF
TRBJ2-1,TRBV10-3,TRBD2,CAISQAGGENEQFF
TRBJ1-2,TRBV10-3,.,CAISDYGTEGGGYTF
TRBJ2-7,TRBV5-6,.,CASSLRQTYSYEQYF
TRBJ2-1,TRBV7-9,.,CASSLAAGGSNEQFF
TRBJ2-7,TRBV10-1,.,CASSPVRTSSYEQYF
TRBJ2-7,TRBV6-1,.,CASSELLGGLDEQYF
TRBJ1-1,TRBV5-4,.,CASSLEQVLNTEAFF
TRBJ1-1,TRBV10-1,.,CASNLQDRGVNTEAFF
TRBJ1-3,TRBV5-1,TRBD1,CASSLGTGAGNTIYF
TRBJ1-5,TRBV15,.,CATSRDLVILSQPQHF
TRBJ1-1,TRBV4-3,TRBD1,CASSQGTGGWNTEAFF
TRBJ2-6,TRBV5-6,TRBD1,CASSGTGTLEANVLTF
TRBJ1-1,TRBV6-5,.,CASSPDRRMNTEAFF